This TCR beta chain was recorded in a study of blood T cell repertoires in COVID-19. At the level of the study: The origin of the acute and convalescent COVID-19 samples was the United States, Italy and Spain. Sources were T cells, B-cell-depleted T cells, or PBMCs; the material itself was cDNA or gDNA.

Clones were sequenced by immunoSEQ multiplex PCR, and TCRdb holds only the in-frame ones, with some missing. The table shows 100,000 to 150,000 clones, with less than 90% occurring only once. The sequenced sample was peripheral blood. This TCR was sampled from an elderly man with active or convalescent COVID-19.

The CDR3 here is CASSSVDRADTQYF. Here the CDR3 DNA reads TGTGCCAGCAGCTCAGTGGACAGAGCAGATACGCAGTATTTT. The V and J genes are TRBV5-4 and TRBJ2-3, with D perhaps TRBD1 (6 bases). The CDR3 runs 14 residues. The germline V and J ends were trimmed by 3 bases and 4 bases, with 12 bases remaining between them. Germline-derived CDR1 and CDR2 are SGHNT and YYREEE (reference sequence). Full variable domain (missing parts from reference TRBV5-4 and TRBJ2-3): ETGVTQSPTHLIKTRGQQVTLRCSSQSGHNTVSWYQQALGQGPQFIFQYYREEENGRGNFPPRFSGLQFPNYSSELNVNALELDDSALYLCASSSVDRADTQYFGPGTRLTVL.